Listed here are 20 T cell receptor beta chains from one sample, sequenced in a study of cytomegalovirus exposure and HLA in healthy donors. PCR used 60 Vbeta primers and 13 Jbeta primers. Profiled with immunoSEQ multiplex PCR; TCRdb holds only in-frame clones, not every one. The sample includes 150,000 to 200,000 clones, roughly four fifths of them seen just once. The sample was PBMCs. The receptor source for this set is a man between 18 and 35 years old in good health and CMV-seronegative.

In this sample, this clone turned up once. The genes are TRBV6-4 and TRBJ2-3; no definite D call. The ends were cut back, 4 bases at V and 0 bases at J, with 11 bases in the middle. The germline CDR1 and CDR2 sequences are MRHNA and SNTAGT. The CDR3 is 15 amino acids. The CDR3 DNA reads as TGTGCCAGCAGTGCCCCCTATCTTAGCACAGATACGCAGTATTTT. This codes for CASSAPYLSTDTQYF.

This rearrangement joins TRBV28 to TRBJ2-7, with 7 bases aligning to TRBD1. This CDR3 region has 13 residues. The ends lost 6 bases at V and 3 bases at J; junction bases unmatched: 5. Germline loops: CDR1 MDHEN, CDR2 SYDVKM. For the CDR3, the DNA is TGTGCCAGCAGCTCCGGACAGGACTACGAGCAGTACTTC. This encodes CASSSGQDYEQYF.

In its sample, this clone was seen a few times. The chain links TRBV11-2 to TRBJ2-7; D is undetermined. The V gene lost 2 bases and the J gene lost 8 bases, with 4 bases spanning the gap. This CDR3 contains 10 residues. Looked up from germline, CDR1 is SGHAT and CDR2 is FQNNGV. The DNA for the CDR3 is TGTGCCAGCAGCTTACATCAGCAGTACTTC. This encodes CASSLHQQYF.

The chain uses TRBV9 and TRBJ2-1; 11 positions agree with TRBD2. Germline V gene data show CDR1 as SGDLS and CDR2 as YYNGEE. V was pared by 0 bases and J by 5 bases, with 4 bases of the junction left unmatched. CDR3 size: 16 residues. The CDR3 DNA sequence: TGTGCCAGCAGCGTAGGAGGACTAGCGGGCAACAATGAGCAGTTCTTC. Its translation is CASSVGGLAGNNEQFF.

The J gene is TRBJ1-1, the V gene TRBV4-1, with 7 positions matching TRBD1. The CDR3 runs to 17 residues. Unmatched junction bases numbered 10, after V lost 0 bases and J lost 3 bases. Per germline, CDR1 MGHRA and CDR2 YSYEKL. The CDR3 loop reads CASSQDRWGQKYTEAFF. CDR3 bases: TGCGCCAGCAGCCAAGATCGGTGGGGACAGAAGTACACTGAAGCTTTCTTT.

The chain carries TRBV5-4 and TRBJ2-2; 15 bases match TRBD2. This CDR3 contains 15 residues. Germline V gene lookup returns CDR1 SGHNT and CDR2 YYREEE (reference sequence). Unmatched junction bases numbered 0, after V lost 3 bases and J lost 6 bases. CDR3 protein: CASSWTSGRAGELFF. The DNA for the CDR3 is TGTGCCAGCAGCTGGACTAGCGGGAGGGCCGGGGAGCTGTTTTTT. Full variable domain (remainder filled in from reference TRBV5-4 and TRBJ2-2): ETGVTQSPTHLIKTRGQQVTLRCSSQSGHNTVSWYQQALGQGPQFIFQYYREEENGRGNFPPRFSGLQFPNYSSELNVNALELDDSALYLCASSWTSGRAGELFFGEGSRLTVL.

A single count supports this clone. The chain couples TRBV19 to TRBJ1-5, with 9 positions matching TRBD1. The V and J ends lost 3 bases and 3 bases, in that order; junction bases with no gene match: 12. The CDR3 is 18 residues long. Germline V gives CDR1 LNHDA, CDR2 SQIVND (reference sequence). CDR3: CASSMTGTGIRLNQPQHF. CDR3 bases: TGTGCCAGTAGTATGACCGGGACAGGGATTAGGCTCAATCAGCCCCAGCATTTT.

This sequence joins TRBV5-4 and TRBJ2-3, with unresolved D. Trimming removed 1 base at V and 2 bases at J, with 11 bases between. In germline, CDR1 is SGHNT, CDR2 YYREEE (reference sequence). This CDR3 comprises 15 residues. In nucleotides, the CDR3 is TGTGCCAGCAGCTTGACGCTCCAGGACACAGATACGCAGTATTTT. Its translation is CASSLTLQDTDTQYF.

This clone was detected only a few times. V and J are TRBV27 and TRBJ2-7, with 8 nucleotides matching TRBD2. Looked up from germline, CDR1 is MNHEY and CDR2 is SMNVEV (reference sequence). V trimming: 4 bases; J trimming: 2 bases; junction bases outside the gene matches: 10. The CDR3 has 16 amino acids. CDR3 coding DNA: TGTGCCAGCAGTTCCTCCCCTAGCGGGCCCACCTACGAGCAGTACTTC. Encoded protein: CASSSSPSGPTYEQYF.

The V gene is TRBV7-8, the J gene TRBJ2-1; 10 bases are a match to TRBD2. The CDR3 covers 15 residues. Trimming took 4 bases from V and 3 from J; bases not matched to a gene: 3. Germline CDR1 is SGHVS and CDR2 is FQNEAQ. CDR3 protein: CASSSGLAVYNEQFF. For the CDR3, the DNA is TGTGCCAGCAGCTCCGGACTAGCGGTCTACAATGAGCAGTTCTTC.

This chain joins TRBV19 and TRBJ1-5, with 9 nucleotides matching TRBD1. V was clipped by 3 bases and J by 5 bases; unmatched bases: 5. The length of the CDR3 is 15 residues. Germline CDR1 LNHDA, CDR2 SQIVND (reference sequence). The DNA of the CDR3 is TGTGCCAGTAGTATGGGGACAGGGCGGTATCAGCCCCAGCATTTT. It yields the protein CASSMGTGRYQPQHF.

In the case of this clone: The sample carries other DNA sequences with the same CDR3. V gene TRBV7-9 combines with J gene TRBJ2-7; D gene uncertain. Germline V gives CDR1 SEHNR, CDR2 FQNEAQ (reference sequence). V lost 4 bases and J lost 4, with 8 bases in between. The CDR3 extends over 12 amino acids. This chain's CDR3 is CASSSPGYEQYF. The CDR3 coding sequence is TGTGCCAGCAGCTCCCCGGGTTACGAGCAGTACTTC. The full variable domain, its missing parts supplied by reference TRBV7-9 and TRBJ2-7, is DTGVSQNPRHKITKRGQNVTFRCDPISEHNRLYWYRQTLGQGPEFLTYFQNEAQLEKSRLLSDRFSAERPKGSFSTLEIQRTEQGDSAMYLCASSSPGYEQYFGPGTRLTVT.

The V call is TRBV19, the J call TRBJ1-1; D perhaps matches TRBD1 (6 bases). Trimming removed 10 bases at V and 2 bases at J, with 20 bases between. Germline V gene data show CDR1 as LNHDA and CDR2 as SQIVND (reference sequence). The CDR3 loop spans 15 amino acids. CDR3 nucleotide sequence: TGTGCCACCTGGGGCAGGGGACACCGAAACACTGAAGCTTTCTTT. Protein product: CATWGRGHRNTEAFF.

This clone was picked up one time. CDR3 in DNA: TGTGCCAGTCTAGGGGGTCCGGCTCTTAACACTGAAGCTTTCTTT. This codes for CASLGGPALNTEAFF. J is TRBJ1-1 and V is TRBV19; TRBD1 might be the D (6 bases). Germline V gene sequence: CDR1 LNHDA, CDR2 SQIVND (reference sequence). This CDR3 comprises 15 residues. Trimming stripped 8 bases from V and 2 bases from J, with 18 bases between.

The chain carries TRBV7-2 and TRBJ2-1; weak D call: TRBD1 (6 bases). V was cut by 4 bases and J by 0 bases, with 13 bases left in between. Looked up from germline, CDR1 is SGHTA and CDR2 is FQGNSA. This CDR3 is built from 16 residues. This CDR3 is CASSYRRTVSYNEQFF. The CDR3 DNA reads as TGTGCCAGCAGCTACCGTCGGACAGTCTCCTACAATGAGCAGTTCTTC.

The CDR3 DNA sequence: TGTGCCACAGGACTAGTTTGGACAGATACGCAGTATTTT. Its protein product is CATGLVWTDTQYF. J is TRBJ2-3 and V is TRBV6-5; TRBD2 aligns across 7 bases. Germline CDR1 and CDR2: MNHEY and SVGAGI. CDR3 length: 13 residues. The ends lost 10 bases at V and 3 bases at J; junction bases unmatched: 7.

The sample holds one count of this clone. This chain uses TRBV15 with TRBJ2-7; D gene unclear. Trimming shortened V by 4 bases and J by 2 bases, and 3 bases separated the two germline ends. This CDR3 contains 11 residues. CDR1 and CDR2 (germline): LNHNV, YYDKDF (reference sequence). In DNA form, the CDR3 reads TGTGCCACCAGCACTGCCTACGAGCAGTACTTC. Translation: CATSTAYEQYF.

The J gene is TRBJ2-1, the V gene TRBV27, with 8 nucleotides matching TRBD2. The germline V gene has CDR1 MNHEY and CDR2 SMNVEV (reference sequence). Germline trimming cut 5 bases from V and 13 bases from J; bases unmatched to any gene: 7. The CDR3 extends over 12 amino acids. CDR3 nucleotide sequence: TGTGCCAGCAGTGGAATAGCGGGGACACAGTTCTTC. This codes for CASSGIAGTQFF.

The J gene is TRBJ1-5, the V gene TRBV6-1; 10 bases are a match to TRBD1. Germline lookup yields CDR1 MNHNS and CDR2 SASEGT. V trimming: 1 base; J trimming: 7 bases; junction bases outside the gene matches: 13. This CDR3 spans 18 amino acids. CDR3 protein: CASSEGTGGKISGQPQHF. In DNA, the CDR3 is TGTGCCAGCAGTGAAGGGACAGGGGGTAAAATTTCTGGACAGCCCCAGCATTTT.

V usage is TRBV7-9 and J usage is TRBJ2-3; D may be TRBD2 (6 bases). CDR3 size: 16 residues. Trimming stripped 5 bases from V and 6 bases from J, with 21 bases between. CDR1 is SEHNR and CDR2 is FQNEAQ in the germline V gene (reference sequence). CDR3 sequence (DNA): TGTGCCAGCAGCCCGTCGGGACTTCGGGACTTCGATACGCAGTATTTT. As protein: CASSPSGLRDFDTQYF.